These 28 T cell receptor beta chains originate from one sample sequenced in a study of blood T cell repertoires in COVID-19. TCRdb's table, derived via immunoSEQ multiplex PCR, lists solely in-frame clones and lacks some. The data hold over 150,000 clones, with around 83% observed a single time. The sequenced sample was peripheral blood. The source is a woman in her seventies who had recovered from COVID-19.

The chain has TRBV12-5 and TRBJ2-7; 9 bases line up with TRBD1. CDR3 length equals 19 residues. Germline CDR1 reads LGHNT; CDR2 reads FRNRAP. The ends lost 4 bases at V and 1 base at J; junction bases unmatched: 17. CDR3 nucleotides: TGTGCTAGTGGTTCTCCCCCCCCACAGGGGGCCCTGGGGTCCTACGAGCAGTACTTC. Protein sequence: CASGSPPPQGALGSYEQYF.

The table lists this clone with a few counts. The genes are TRBV19 and TRBJ1-6, with D perhaps matching TRBD1 (5 bases). Germline CDR1 and CDR2: LNHDA and SQIVND (reference sequence). This CDR3 has 13 residues. The V and J ends lost 11 bases and 10 bases respectively, with 18 bases between them. The CDR3 loop reads CASRDSRGSPLHF. The CDR3 coding sequence is TGTGCCTCTCGGGACTCAAGGGGATCACCCCTCCACTTT.

The gene calls are TRBV30 and TRBJ2-7, with 7 bases that match TRBD2. CDR1 and CDR2 from the germline V gene are GTSNPN and SVGIG (reference sequence). This CDR3 is 13 amino acids long. The V gene end was trimmed by 5 bases and the J gene end by 0 bases; junction bases not matched to a gene: 4. DNA of the CDR3: TGTGCCTGGGGGGGACTATCCTCCTACGAGCAGTACTTC. It is translated as CAWGGLSSYEQYF.

This clone is a singleton in its sample. CDR3 residues: CASSPQLAGDREQYF. CDR3 DNA sequence: TGTGCCAGCAGTCCCCAACTAGCGGGAGACCGCGAGCAGTACTTC. The chain is built from TRBV6-2 or TRBV6-3 and TRBJ2-7, with TRBD2 matching over 11 bases. The CDR3 is made up of 15 amino acids. Germline CDR1 and CDR2: MNHEY and SVGEGT. Unmatched junction bases numbered 9, after V lost 5 bases and J lost 6 bases.

This chain links TRBV9 with TRBJ2-2; D unclear. Germline CDR1 and CDR2: SGDLS and YYNGEE. Deletions cut 1 base from V and 6 bases from J, with 7 bases between. The CDR3 consists of 13 residues. CDR3 region: CASSVSGSGELFF. CDR3 nucleotide sequence: TGTGCCAGCAGCGTATCCGGGTCCGGGGAGCTGTTTTTT.

The chain has TRBV9 and TRBJ2-7; TRBD1 is a possible D gene (6 bases). The germline V gene has CDR1 SGDLS and CDR2 YYNGEE. Trimming stripped 0 bases from V and 4 bases from J, with 17 bases between. The CDR3 covers 16 residues. The CDR3 DNA sequence: TGTGCCAGCAGCGTAGGGGGCGCCGGGACACCATACGAGCAGTACTTC. Protein sequence: CASSVGGAGTPYEQYF. The full variable domain, completed using reference TRBV9 and TRBJ2-7, is DSGVTQTPKHLITATGQRVTLRCSPRSGDLSVYWYQQSLDQGLQFLIQYYNGEERAKGNILERFSAQQFPDLHSELNLSSLELGDSALYFCASSVGGAGTPYEQYFGPGTRLTVT.

V gene TRBV18 combines with J gene TRBJ2-2, with D tentatively TRBD2 (5 bases). CDR3 length: 13 residues. The germline CDR1 and CDR2 sequences are KGHSH and LQKENI. V lost 8 bases to trimming and J lost 5 bases, with 12 bases between them. CDR3 bases: TGTGCCAGCCCGGAGCGGTTTACCGGGGAGCTGTTTTTT. This encodes CASPERFTGELFF.

This clone occurred once. In nucleotides, the CDR3 is TGTGCCAGCAGTTTTTATCCCTCGTCAGGGGGCCACACTGAAGCTTTCTTT. It codes for CASSFYPSSGGHTEAFF. The chain recombines TRBV27 with TRBJ1-1; 8 positions agree with TRBD1. The CDR3 consists of 17 residues. From germline, CDR1 is MNHEY and CDR2 SMNVEV (reference sequence). J gave up 3 bases and V 3 bases, and 12 bases lay outside the gene matches.

This sequence joins TRBV28 and TRBJ2-1; D not certain. CDR3 length: 12 amino acids. V was trimmed by 6 bases and J by 6 bases, leaving 9 bases between them. Germline loops: CDR1 MDHEN, CDR2 SYDVKM. CDR3 in amino acids: CASSRRGNEQFF. The CDR3 DNA reads as TGTGCCAGCAGCCGCCGAGGCAATGAGCAGTTCTTC.

The chain carries TRBV18 and TRBJ2-7, with D possibly matching TRBD1 (6 bases). CDR3 length: 17 residues. V dropped 0 bases and J dropped 2 bases, with 17 bases sitting between them. Germline CDR1 KGHSH, CDR2 LQKENI. Here the CDR3 DNA reads TGTGCCAGCTCACCACCACTTGCCCTGGGACATCCCTACGAGCAGTACTTC. It specifies CASSPPLALGHPYEQYF.

The chain carries TRBV23-1 and TRBJ2-1; D unresolved. TRBV23-1 is noted as an ORF with a role that remains uncertain. There are 12 residues in the CDR3. Trimming removed 0 bases from V and 6 bases from J, with 3 bases in between. CDR3 nucleotide sequence: TGCGCCAGCAGTCAATCCCGCAATGAGCAGTTCTTC. Protein: CASSQSRNEQFF.

As concerns this clone: At one end, the junction sequence differs from germline, possibly due to a read error. The chain recombines TRBV12-3 or TRBV12-4 with TRBJ2-3; D is perhaps TRBD2 (6 bases). The CDR3 loop spans 12 amino acids. CDR3 nucleotides: TGTGCCAGCACCACTAGCATAGATACGCAGTATTTT. It yields the protein CASTTSIDTQYF.

This clone is a singleton in its sample. The chain joins TRBV9 to TRBJ2-7; the match to TRBD1 covers 7 bases. Germline V gives CDR1 SGDLS, CDR2 YYNGEE. J gave up 3 bases and V 4 bases, and 7 bases lay outside the gene matches. The CDR3 has 14 amino acids. The CDR3 spells CASSPGTALYEQYF. DNA of the CDR3: TGTGCCAGCAGCCCCGGGACAGCACTCTACGAGCAGTACTTC.

The chain has TRBV30 and TRBJ1-2; 8 nucleotides match TRBD1. The CDR3 is made up of 14 amino acids. Germline assignment: CDR1 GTSNPN and CDR2 SVGIG (reference sequence). The junction had 8 bases not matched to a gene; V was cut back by 2 bases and J by 6 bases. The DNA of the CDR3 is TGTGCCTGGAGTAACGACAGGGGCCGCAATGGCTACACCTTC. Amino acids: CAWSNDRGRNGYTF.

This clone showed up just once. The chain uses TRBV5-4 and TRBJ2-5, with TRBD2 matching 14 bases. The CDR3 is 14 residues long. V trimming: 7 bases; J trimming: 5 bases; junction bases outside the gene matches: 4. CDR1 is SGHNT and CDR2 is YYREEE in the germline V gene (reference sequence). For the CDR3, the DNA is TGTGCCAGCCACCGACTAGCGGGGGGGGAGACCCAGTACTTC. Translation: CASHRLAGGETQYF.

The J gene is TRBJ2-5, the V gene TRBV18, with D perhaps matching TRBD2 (6 bases). Germline CDR1 reads KGHSH; CDR2 reads LQKENI. The V and J ends lost 2 bases and 0 bases respectively, with 7 bases between them. The CDR3 spans 14 residues. CDR3 nucleotide sequence: TGTGCCAGCTCACCAGCGGGAAACCAAGAGACCCAGTACTTC. Translation: CASSPAGNQETQYF. Complete variable domain (other parts from reference TRBV18 and TRBJ2-5): NAGVMQNPRHLVRRRGQEARLRCSPMKGHSHVYWYRQLPEEGLKFMVYLQKENIIDESGMPKERFSAEFPKEGPSILRIQQVVRGDSAAYFCASSPAGNQETQYFGPGTRLLVL.

The rearrangement links TRBV11-2 to TRBJ2-2; 7 bases fit TRBD1. The V gene's germline CDR1 is SGHAT and CDR2 FQNNGV. This CDR3 contains 14 residues. V gave up 4 bases and J gave up 6 bases; unmatched junction bases: 5. Written as DNA, the CDR3 is TGTGCCAGCAGCTCGGACAGGCTTGCCGGGGAGCTGTTTTTT. Translating it yields CASSSDRLAGELFF. Full variable domain (rest looked up from reference TRBV11-2 and TRBJ2-2): EAGVAQSPRYKIIEKRQSVAFWCNPISGHATLYWYQQILGQGPKLLIQFQNNGVVDDSQLPKDRFSAERLKGVDSTLKIQPAKLEDSAVYLCASSSDRLAGELFFGEGSRLTVL.

The V call is TRBV4-1, the J call TRBJ1-5; 7 positions agree with TRBD1. Germline CDR1 and CDR2: MGHRA and YSYEKL. J was trimmed by 6 bases and V by 3 bases; bases with no gene match: 5. This CDR3 spans 14 amino acids. For the CDR3, the DNA is TGCGCCAGCAGCCAGACAGGGCGGAGTCAGCCCCAGCATTTT. The encoded protein is CASSQTGRSQPQHF.

The rearrangement uses TRBV5-1 and TRBJ2-5, with 9 positions matching TRBD1. CDR1 SGHRS and CDR2 YFSETQ come from the germline V gene. This CDR3 is 16 amino acids long. V was pared by 3 bases and J by 4 bases, with 10 bases of the junction left unmatched. CDR3 in amino acids: CASSWGTGQGGETQYF. Here the CDR3 DNA reads TGCGCCAGCAGCTGGGGGACAGGGCAGGGAGGAGAGACCCAGTACTTC.

The chain recombines TRBV10-3 with TRBJ2-7, with D possibly TRBD1 on 5 matching bases. Trimming removed 4 bases from V and 2 bases from J, with 15 bases in between. Germline assignment: CDR1 ENHRY and CDR2 SYGVKD. The CDR3 loop spans 15 amino acids. The CDR3 nucleotides are TGTGCCATCAGTGGAGGTGGGGCGGACACCTACGAGCAGTACTTC. Translating it yields CAISGGGADTYEQYF.

The chain combines TRBV18 with TRBJ1-2; 7 bases map to TRBD1. Looked up from germline, CDR1 is KGHSH and CDR2 is LQKENI. This CDR3 is built from 13 residues. The J segment lost 7 bases and the V segment lost 3 bases, leaving 5 bases of the junction unmatched. The CDR3 region has the DNA TGTGCCAGCTCACCGGGACAGCCTGGTGGCTACACCTTC. This codes for CASSPGQPGGYTF.

The rearrangement links TRBV6-2 or TRBV6-3 to TRBJ2-1, with 7 bases fitting TRBD2. Losses at the gene ends were 2 bases for V and 9 bases for J; bases not matched to a gene: 7. CDR3 size: 14 residues. Germline V gene data show CDR1 as MNHEY and CDR2 as SVGEGT. The DNA for the CDR3 is TGTGCCAGCAGTTACAAGCGGGGCGGGCTTGAGCAGTTCTTC. Encoded protein: CASSYKRGGLEQFF.

V usage is TRBV19 and J usage is TRBJ1-2; 7 bases agree with TRBD1. After removal of 6 bases from V and 8 bases from J, the junction contained 12 bases not matched to a gene. There are 14 residues in the CDR3. Germline CDR1 reads LNHDA; CDR2 reads SQIVND (reference sequence). CDR3 in DNA: TGTGCCAGTAGGACCGAAACAGGGGCCGGGGGCTACACCTTC. It codes for CASRTETGAGGYTF.

This chain connects TRBV11-2 to TRBJ2-3, with 12 nucleotides matching TRBD2. Per germline, CDR1 SGHAT and CDR2 FQNNGV. The CDR3 is 17 amino acids. Losses at the gene ends were 1 base for V and 3 bases for J; bases not matched to a gene: 5. The CDR3: CASSLGASGRGTDTQYF. Written as DNA, the CDR3 is TGTGCCAGCAGCTTAGGTGCTAGCGGGAGGGGGACAGATACGCAGTATTTT.

The CDR3: CASMVRVNTGELFF. Here the CDR3 DNA reads TGTGCCAGCATGGTTAGAGTGAACACCGGGGAGCTGTTTTTT. The chain uses TRBV27 and TRBJ2-2; no definite D call. CDR1 and CDR2 from the germline V gene are MNHEY and SMNVEV (reference sequence). Trimming removed 7 bases at V and 1 base at J, with 10 bases between. This CDR3 contains 14 residues.

This chain links TRBV5-1 with TRBJ1-2; TRBD1 matches 10 bases. The CDR3 length is 15 residues. Looked up from germline, CDR1 is SGHRS and CDR2 is YFSETQ. J lost 9 bases, V lost 4 bases, and 12 bases had no gene match. The CDR3 here is CASSLIPGQGSSYTF. DNA for the CDR3: TGCGCCAGCAGCCTAATCCCGGGACAGGGGTCGAGCTACACCTTC.

The J gene is TRBJ2-3, the V gene TRBV6-4; maybe TRBD1 (6 bases). The ends were cut back, 4 bases at V and 3 bases at J, with 11 bases in the middle. Germline V lookup: CDR1 MRHNA, CDR2 SNTAGT. This CDR3 region has 14 residues. The CDR3 coding sequence is TGTGCCAGCAGTGCCCAGGGGTGGACAGATACGCAGTATTTT. Translating it yields CASSAQGWTDTQYF.

The genes are TRBV18 and TRBJ2-2; 10 nucleotides line up with TRBD2. Trimming took 5 bases from V and 1 from J; bases not matched to a gene: 1. CDR1 and CDR2 (germline): KGHSH, LQKENI. The CDR3 covers 15 residues. The chain's CDR3 is CASSGLAENTGELFF. The CDR3 DNA follows: TGTGCCAGCTCAGGACTAGCGGAGAACACCGGGGAGCTGTTTTTT. Full variable domain (rest looked up from reference TRBV18 and TRBJ2-2): NAGVMQNPRHLVRRRGQEARLRCSPMKGHSHVYWYRQLPEEGLKFMVYLQKENIIDESGMPKERFSAEFPKEGPSILRIQQVVRGDSAAYFCASSGLAENTGELFFGEGSRLTVL.